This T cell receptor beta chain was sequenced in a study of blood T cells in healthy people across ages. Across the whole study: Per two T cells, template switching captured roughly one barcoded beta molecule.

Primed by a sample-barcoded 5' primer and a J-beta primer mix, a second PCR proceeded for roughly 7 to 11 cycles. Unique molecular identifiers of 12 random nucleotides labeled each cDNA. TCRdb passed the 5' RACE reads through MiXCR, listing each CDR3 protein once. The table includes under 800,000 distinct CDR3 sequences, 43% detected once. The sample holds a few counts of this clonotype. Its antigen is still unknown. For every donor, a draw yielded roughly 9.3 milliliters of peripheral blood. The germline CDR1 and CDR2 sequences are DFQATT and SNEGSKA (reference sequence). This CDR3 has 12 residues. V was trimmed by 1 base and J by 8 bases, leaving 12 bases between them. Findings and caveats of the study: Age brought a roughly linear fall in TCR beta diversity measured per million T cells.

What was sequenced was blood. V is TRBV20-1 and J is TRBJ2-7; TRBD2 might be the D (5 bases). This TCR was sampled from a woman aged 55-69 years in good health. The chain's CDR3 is CSARGREQQQYF. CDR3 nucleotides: TGCAGTGCTAGAGGACGGGAACAGCAGCAGTACTTC.